These 8 T cell receptor beta chains were sequenced from one sample in a study of identical twins. From the 5' RACE reads, TCRdb called clonotypes with MiXCR, one entry per CDR3 protein. This table holds fewer than 250,000 distinct CDR3 sequences, 5.5% to 8% found once. The sample was also linked to a second study, of yellow fever vaccine responses in identical twins.

Sequencing was carried out using memory (CD45RO+) T cells sorted from blood. These receptors all come from a woman younger than 35 in good health.

This clonotype was recorded at least ten times. This sequence joins TRBV12-3 or TRBV12-4 and TRBJ2-1; D call uncertain. The CDR3 contains 12 residues. V was clipped by 5 bases and J by 7 bases, with 9 bases between them. CDR3 residues: CASSHPANEQFF. The CDR3 nucleotides are TGTGCCAGCAGTCACCCAGCAAATGAGCAGTTCTTC.

This clonotype was detected a few times. J is TRBJ1-5 and V is TRBV29-1; D is ambiguous. The CDR3 is 11 amino acids. V was clipped by 3 bases and J by 15 bases, with 15 bases between them. Per germline, CDR1 SQVTM and CDR2 ANQGSEA. The CDR3 DNA reads TGCAGCGTTGACATTAGCACAGTACGGCATTTT. Translated, it gives CSVDISTVRHF.

This clonotype appeared many times. The chain has TRBV3-1 and TRBJ2-6, with 7 bases identical to TRBD2. Germline values: CDR1 LGHDT, CDR2 YNNKEL (reference sequence). V shed 6 bases, J shed 2 bases, and the junction held 1 base outside the gene matches. This CDR3 contains 14 residues. CDR3 sequence: CASRTSAGANVLTF. The CDR3 nucleotides read TGTGCCAGCAGAACTAGCGCTGGGGCCAACGTCCTGACTTTC.

The chain employs TRBV6-2 or TRBV6-3 and TRBJ2-3, with 7 bases that match TRBD2. J lost 5 bases, V lost 6 bases, and 11 bases had no gene match. This CDR3 contains 15 residues. Germline-derived CDR1 and CDR2 are MNHEY and SVGEGT. CDR3 amino acids: CASRKGLPLRDTQYF. CDR3 nucleotides: TGTGCCAGCAGGAAGGGACTACCCCTGAGAGATACGCAGTATTTT.

The sample holds a few counts of this clonotype. V is TRBV28 and J is TRBJ2-2; D is unresolved. V lost 0 bases and J 1 base, leaving 3 bases between the germline ends. Germline assignment: CDR1 MDHEN and CDR2 SYDVKM. The CDR3 extends over 14 amino acids. Here the CDR3 DNA reads TGTGCCAGCAGTTTATGGGTGAACACCGGGGAGCTGTTTTTT. This encodes CASSLWVNTGELFF. Drawing the rest from reference TRBV28 and TRBJ2-2, the complete variable domain is DVKVTQSSRYLVKRTGEKVFLECVQDMDHENMFWYRQDPGLGLRLIYFSYDVKMKEKGDIPEGYSVSREKKERFSLILESASTNQTSMYLCASSLWVNTGELFFGEGSRLTVL.

This clonotype was counted a few times. This chain connects TRBV6-4 to TRBJ2-3; D is unclear. This CDR3 region has 13 residues. V lost 4 bases to trimming and J lost 3 bases, with 8 bases between them. Germline assignment: CDR1 MRHNA and CDR2 SNTAGT. This CDR3 reads CASSGSETDTQYF. In DNA, the CDR3 is TGTGCCAGCAGTGGGTCCGAAACAGATACGCAGTATTTT.

The J gene is TRBJ2-1, the V gene TRBV10-3, with D possibly matching TRBD2 (5 bases). V lost 6 bases, J lost 4 bases, and 19 bases lay in between. Per the germline V gene, CDR1 is ENHRY and CDR2 is SYGVKD. This CDR3 region has 16 residues. Here the CDR3 reads CAIRGRAEASYNEQFF. The CDR3 DNA follows: TGTGCCATCAGGGGCCGGGCGGAGGCCTCTTACAATGAGCAGTTCTTC.

This clonotype was seen ten or more times. The V call is TRBV12-3 or TRBV12-4, the J call TRBJ1-5, with D possibly TRBD1 on 5 matching bases. The CDR3 has 13 amino acids. Between the trimmed V and J ends, which lost 7 bases and 3 bases, there was a span of 10 bases. The CDR3 DNA follows: TGTGCCAGCACCCGGGGGGACAATCAGCCCCAGCATTTT. Encoded protein: CASTRGDNQPQHF.